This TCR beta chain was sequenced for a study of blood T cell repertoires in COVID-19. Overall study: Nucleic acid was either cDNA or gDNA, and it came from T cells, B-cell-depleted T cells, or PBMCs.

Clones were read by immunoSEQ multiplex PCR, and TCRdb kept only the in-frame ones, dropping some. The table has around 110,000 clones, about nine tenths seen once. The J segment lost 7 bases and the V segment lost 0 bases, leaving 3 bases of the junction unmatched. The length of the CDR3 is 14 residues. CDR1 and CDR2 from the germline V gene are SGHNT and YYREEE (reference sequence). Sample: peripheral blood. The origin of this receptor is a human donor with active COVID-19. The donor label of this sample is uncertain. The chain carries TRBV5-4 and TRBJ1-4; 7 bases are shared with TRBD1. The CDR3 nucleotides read TGTGCCAGCAGCTTGGACCCAGGGGGTGAAAAACTGTTTTTT. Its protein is CASSLDPGGEKLFF. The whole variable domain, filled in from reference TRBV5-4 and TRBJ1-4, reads ETGVTQSPTHLIKTRGQQVTLRCSSQSGHNTVSWYQQALGQGPQFIFQYYREEENGRGNFPPRFSGLQFPNYSSELNVNALELDDSALYLCASSLDPGGEKLFFGSGTQLSVL.